This TCR beta chain was retrieved from a study of Ad26.COV2.S vaccination and SARS-CoV-2 variants. Study findings and constraints: Relative to placebo recipients, vaccine recipients exhibited elevated spike-specific TCR breadth.

This clone has a single count. The antigen is not known. Treatment: some 20 received Ad26.COV2.S at low or high dose, single or two shots; 5 received placebo; per-sample allocation not given. Vaccine and placebo recipients were sampled on day 63 after the first injection. V lost 7 bases and J lost 10, with 23 bases in between. The CDR3 is made up of 15 amino acids. The germline CDR1 and CDR2 sequences are MDHEN and SYDVKM. Generated by immunoSEQ multiplex PCR, the TCRdb table keeps only in-frame clones and is missing some. The sample carries about 470,000 clones, about 90% recorded once. This specimen was peripheral blood, taken in a trial of Ad26.COV2.S vaccine versus placebo. The TCR was taken from a person between 18 and 65 years old who received the Ad26.COV2.S COVID-19 vaccine or a placebo. V gene TRBV28 combines with J gene TRBJ2-1; the D gene could be TRBD1 or TRBD2 (6 bases each). The CDR3 sequence is CASKFGGPLEGEQFF. The CDR3 DNA is TGTGCCAGCAAATTTGGGGGGCCCCTCGAGGGAGAGCAGTTCTTC. The full variable domain, rest sourced from reference TRBV28 and TRBJ2-1, is DVKVTQSSRYLVKRTGEKVFLECVQDMDHENMFWYRQDPGLGLRLIYFSYDVKMKEKGDIPEGYSVSREKKERFSLILESASTNQTSMYLCASKFGGPLEGEQFFGPGTRLTVL.